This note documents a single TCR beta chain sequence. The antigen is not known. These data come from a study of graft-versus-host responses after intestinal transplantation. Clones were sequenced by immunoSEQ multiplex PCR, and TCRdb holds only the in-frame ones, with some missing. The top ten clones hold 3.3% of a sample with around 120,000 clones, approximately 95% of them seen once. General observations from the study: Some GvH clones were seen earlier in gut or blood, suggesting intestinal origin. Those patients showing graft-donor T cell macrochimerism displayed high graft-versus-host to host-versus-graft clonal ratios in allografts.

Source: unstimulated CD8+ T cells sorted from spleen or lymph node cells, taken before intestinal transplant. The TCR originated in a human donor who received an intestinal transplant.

CDR3 sequence: CASSYSAENTEAFF. The DNA of the CDR3 is TGTGCCAGCAGTTACTCGGCAGAGAACACTGAAGCTTTCTTT. The chain recombines TRBV6-5 with TRBJ1-1; D is unresolved. Trimming took 0 bases from V and 1 from J, leaving 6 bases between them. Germline V gene data show CDR1 as MNHEY and CDR2 as SVGAGI. The CDR3 length is 14 residues.